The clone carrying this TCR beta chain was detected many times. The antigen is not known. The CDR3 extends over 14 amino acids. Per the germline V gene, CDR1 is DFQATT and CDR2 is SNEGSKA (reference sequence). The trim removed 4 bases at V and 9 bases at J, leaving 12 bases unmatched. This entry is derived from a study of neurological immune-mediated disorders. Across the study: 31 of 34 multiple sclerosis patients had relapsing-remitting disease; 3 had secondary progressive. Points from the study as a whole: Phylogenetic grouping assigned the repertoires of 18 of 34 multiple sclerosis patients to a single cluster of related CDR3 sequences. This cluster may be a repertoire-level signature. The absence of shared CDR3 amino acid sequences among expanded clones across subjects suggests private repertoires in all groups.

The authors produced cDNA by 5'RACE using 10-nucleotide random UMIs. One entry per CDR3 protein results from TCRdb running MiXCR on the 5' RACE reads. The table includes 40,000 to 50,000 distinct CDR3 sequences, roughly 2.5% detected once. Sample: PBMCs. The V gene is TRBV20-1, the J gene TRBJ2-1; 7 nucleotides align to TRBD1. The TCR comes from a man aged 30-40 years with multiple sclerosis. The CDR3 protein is CSATRQGFVGEQFF. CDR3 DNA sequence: TGCAGTGCTACAAGACAGGGTTTCGTCGGTGAGCAGTTCTTC.